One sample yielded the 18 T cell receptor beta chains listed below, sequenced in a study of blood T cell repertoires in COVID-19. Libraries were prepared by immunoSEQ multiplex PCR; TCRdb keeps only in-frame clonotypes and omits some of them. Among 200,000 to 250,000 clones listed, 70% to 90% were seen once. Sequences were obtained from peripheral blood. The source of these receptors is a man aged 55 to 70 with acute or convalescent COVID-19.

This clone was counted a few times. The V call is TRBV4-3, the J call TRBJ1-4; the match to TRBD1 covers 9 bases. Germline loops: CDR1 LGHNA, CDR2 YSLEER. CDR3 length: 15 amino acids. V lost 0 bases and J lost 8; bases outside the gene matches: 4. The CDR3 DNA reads TGCGCCAGCAGCCAAGATTGGACAGGGGACGAAAAACTGTTTTTT. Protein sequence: CASSQDWTGDEKLFF.

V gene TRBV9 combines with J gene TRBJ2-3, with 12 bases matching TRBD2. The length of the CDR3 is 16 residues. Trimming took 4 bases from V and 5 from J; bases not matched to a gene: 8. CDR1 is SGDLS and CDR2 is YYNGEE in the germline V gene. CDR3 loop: CASSKTSGRVVDTQYF. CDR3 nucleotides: TGTGCCAGCAGCAAGACTAGCGGGAGAGTAGTAGATACGCAGTATTTT.

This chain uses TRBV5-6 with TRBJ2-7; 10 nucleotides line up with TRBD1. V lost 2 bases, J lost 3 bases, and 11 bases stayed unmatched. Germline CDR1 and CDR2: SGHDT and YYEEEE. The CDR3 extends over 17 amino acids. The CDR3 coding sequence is TGTGCCAGCAGCTTACCTGCGCCGGGACAGGGGATCTACGAGCAGTACTTC. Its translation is CASSLPAPGQGIYEQYF.

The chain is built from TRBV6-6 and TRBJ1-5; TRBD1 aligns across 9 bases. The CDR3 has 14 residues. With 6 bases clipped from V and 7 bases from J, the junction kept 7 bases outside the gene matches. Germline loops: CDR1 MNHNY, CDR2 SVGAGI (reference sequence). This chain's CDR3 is CASSVQGARQPQHF. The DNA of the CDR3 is TGTGCCAGCAGCGTACAGGGGGCCAGGCAGCCCCAGCATTTT.

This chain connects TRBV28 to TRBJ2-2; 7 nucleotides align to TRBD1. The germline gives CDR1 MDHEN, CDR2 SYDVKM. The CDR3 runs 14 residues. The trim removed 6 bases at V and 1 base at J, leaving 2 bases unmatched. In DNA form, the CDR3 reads TGTGCCAGCAGCTGGACAGGGAACACCGGGGAGCTGTTTTTT. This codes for CASSWTGNTGELFF. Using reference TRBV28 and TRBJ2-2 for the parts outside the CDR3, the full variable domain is DVKVTQSSRYLVKRTGEKVFLECVQDMDHENMFWYRQDPGLGLRLIYFSYDVKMKEKGDIPEGYSVSREKKERFSLILESASTNQTSMYLCASSWTGNTGELFFGEGSRLTVL.

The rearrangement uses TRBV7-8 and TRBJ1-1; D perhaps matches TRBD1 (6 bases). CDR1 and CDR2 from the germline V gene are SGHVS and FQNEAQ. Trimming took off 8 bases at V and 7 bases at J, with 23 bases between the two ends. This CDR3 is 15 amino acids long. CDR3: CASYQWGPPASEAFF. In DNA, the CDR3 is TGTGCCAGCTACCAATGGGGGCCCCCGGCGAGTGAAGCTTTCTTT.

In DNA form, the CDR3 reads TGCCTGGAGGGACAGGGCAATCAGCCCCAGCATTTT. It is translated as CLEGQGNQPQHF. J is TRBJ1-5 and V is TRBV29-1; TRBD1 matches at 8 bases. The CDR3 has 12 residues. Germline V gene sequence: CDR1 SQVTM, CDR2 ANQGSEA.

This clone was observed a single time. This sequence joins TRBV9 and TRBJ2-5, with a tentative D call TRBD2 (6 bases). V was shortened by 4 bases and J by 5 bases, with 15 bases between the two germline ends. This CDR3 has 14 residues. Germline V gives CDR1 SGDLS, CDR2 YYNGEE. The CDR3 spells CASSSSGVAETQYF. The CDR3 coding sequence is TGTGCCAGCAGCTCCTCGGGGGTAGCGGAGACCCAGTACTTC. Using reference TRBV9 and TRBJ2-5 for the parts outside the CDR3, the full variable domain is DSGVTQTPKHLITATGQRVTLRCSPRSGDLSVYWYQQSLDQGLQFLIQYYNGEERAKGNILERFSAQQFPDLHSELNLSSLELGDSALYFCASSSSGVAETQYFGPGTRLLVL.

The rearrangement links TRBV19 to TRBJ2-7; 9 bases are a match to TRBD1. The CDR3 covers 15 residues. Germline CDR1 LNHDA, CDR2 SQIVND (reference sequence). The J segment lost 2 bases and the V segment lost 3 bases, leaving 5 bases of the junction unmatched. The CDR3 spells CASSITGGSAYEQYF. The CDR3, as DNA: TGTGCCAGTAGTATCACAGGGGGCTCCGCCTACGAGCAGTACTTC.

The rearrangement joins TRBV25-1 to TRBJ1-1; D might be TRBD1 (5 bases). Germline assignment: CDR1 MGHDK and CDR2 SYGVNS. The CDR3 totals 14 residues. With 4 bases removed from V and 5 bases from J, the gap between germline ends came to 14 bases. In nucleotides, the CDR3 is TGTGCCAGCAGTGCCCTCGGGGGAGGGACTGAAGCTTTCTTT. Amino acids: CASSALGGGTEAFF.

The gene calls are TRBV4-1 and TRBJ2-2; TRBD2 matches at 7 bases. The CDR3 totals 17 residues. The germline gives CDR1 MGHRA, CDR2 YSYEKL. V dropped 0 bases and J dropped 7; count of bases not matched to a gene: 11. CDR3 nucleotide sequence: TGCGCCAGCAGCCAAGATCTTGTGCGGGAGAATGTCGGGGAGCTGTTTTTT. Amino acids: CASSQDLVRENVGELFF.

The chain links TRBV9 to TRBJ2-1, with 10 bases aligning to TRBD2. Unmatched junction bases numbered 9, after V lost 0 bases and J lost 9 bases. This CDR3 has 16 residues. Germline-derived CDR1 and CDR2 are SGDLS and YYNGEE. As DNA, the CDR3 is TGTGCCAGCAGCGTAGGGGTAGCGGGAGGTGAAAGTGAGCAGTTCTTC. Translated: CASSVGVAGGESEQFF.

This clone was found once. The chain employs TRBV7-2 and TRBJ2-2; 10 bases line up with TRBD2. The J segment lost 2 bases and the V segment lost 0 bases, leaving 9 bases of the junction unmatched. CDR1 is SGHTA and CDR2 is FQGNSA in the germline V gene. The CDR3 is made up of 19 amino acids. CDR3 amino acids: CASSLALLAGRRNTGELFF. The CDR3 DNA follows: TGTGCCAGCAGCTTAGCCTTACTAGCGGGGCGAAGAAACACCGGGGAGCTGTTTTTT.

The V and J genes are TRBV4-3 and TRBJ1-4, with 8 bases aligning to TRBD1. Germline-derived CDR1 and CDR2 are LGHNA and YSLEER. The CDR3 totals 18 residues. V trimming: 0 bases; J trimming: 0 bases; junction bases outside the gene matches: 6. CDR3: CASSQELQGGSTNEKLFF. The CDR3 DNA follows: TGCGCCAGCAGCCAAGAATTACAGGGGGGTTCAACTAATGAAAAACTGTTTTTT.

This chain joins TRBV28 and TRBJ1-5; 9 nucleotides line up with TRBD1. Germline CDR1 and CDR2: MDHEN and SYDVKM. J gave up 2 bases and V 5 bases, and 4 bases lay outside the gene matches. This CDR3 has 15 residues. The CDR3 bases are TGTGCCAGCAGTCCGACAGGGGGTCGCAATCAGCCCCAGCATTTT. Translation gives CASSPTGGRNQPQHF.

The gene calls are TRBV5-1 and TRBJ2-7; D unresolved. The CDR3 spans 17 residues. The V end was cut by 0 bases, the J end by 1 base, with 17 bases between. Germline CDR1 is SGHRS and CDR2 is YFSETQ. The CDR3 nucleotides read TGCGCCAGCAGCTTGGCGTCAGTAGGAGCCCCTTCCTACGAGCAGTACTTC. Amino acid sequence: CASSLASVGAPSYEQYF.

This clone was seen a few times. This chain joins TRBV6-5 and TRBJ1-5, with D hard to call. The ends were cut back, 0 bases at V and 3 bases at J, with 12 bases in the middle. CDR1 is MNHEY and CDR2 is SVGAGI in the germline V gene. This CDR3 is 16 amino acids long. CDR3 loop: CASSYSSLEANQPQHF. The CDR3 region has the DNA TGTGCCAGCAGTTACTCGTCACTTGAGGCCAATCAGCCCCAGCATTTT.

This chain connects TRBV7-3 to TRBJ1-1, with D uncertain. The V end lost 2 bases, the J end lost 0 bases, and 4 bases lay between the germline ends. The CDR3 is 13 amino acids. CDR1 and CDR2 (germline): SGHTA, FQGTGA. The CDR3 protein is CASSLPLNTEAFF. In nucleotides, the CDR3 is TGTGCCAGCAGCTTACCGTTGAACACTGAAGCTTTCTTT.